Below are 15 T cell receptor beta chains sequenced from a single sample in a study of T cell responses to AZD1222 COVID-19 vaccine. Only in-frame clones appear in the TCRdb table, and some are missing; sequencing was by immunoSEQ multiplex PCR. The sample includes tens of thousands of clones, under 90% of them seen just once. The specimen comprised peripheral blood, sampled on day 0 of AZD1222 vaccination. All receptors come from an adult in good health.

The chain recombines TRBV6-5 with TRBJ1-2; no firm D call. Germline CDR1 reads MNHEY; CDR2 reads SVGAGI. The CDR3 sequence is 11 residues long. Trimming cost V 5 bases and J 5 bases, with 6 bases left between them. DNA of the CDR3: TGTGCCAGCAGTCGCGGGTATGGCTACACCTTC. It yields the protein CASSRGYGYTF.

The V gene is TRBV24-1, the J gene TRBJ2-7; D may be TRBD2 (5 bases). Per the germline V gene, CDR1 is KGHDR and CDR2 is SFDVKD. CDR3 size: 16 residues. V shed 0 bases and J shed 2 bases, with 13 bases lying between them. CDR3 sequence (DNA): TGTGCCACCAGTGATTTGGAGGGAGCACCTGCCTACGAGCAGTACTTC. This codes for CATSDLEGAPAYEQYF.

CDR3 in amino acids: CASSIGLRTDTQYF. The CDR3 DNA is TGTGCCAGTAGTATTGGGCTCCGCACAGATACGCAGTATTTT. The rearrangement uses TRBV19 and TRBJ2-3; unclear D gene. Germline-derived CDR1 and CDR2 are LNHDA and SQIVND (reference sequence). The CDR3 consists of 14 residues. V was trimmed by 3 bases and J by 1 base, leaving 8 bases between them.

The chain has TRBV27 and TRBJ2-7; D is unresolved. The germline gives CDR1 MNHEY, CDR2 SMNVEV (reference sequence). The CDR3 runs to 13 residues. V was clipped by 5 bases and J by 0 bases, with 8 bases between them. The CDR3 DNA is TGTGCCAGCAGTAGACAAAGCTCCTACGAGCAGTACTTC. Translating it yields CASSRQSSYEQYF.

Here the CDR3 reads CASSFGLANEQFF. The CDR3 DNA reads as TGTGCCAGCAGTTTCGGACTAGCTAATGAGCAGTTCTTC. V is TRBV12-3 or TRBV12-4 and J is TRBJ2-1; 8 positions agree with TRBD2. The trim removed 3 bases at V and 7 bases at J, leaving 2 bases unmatched. The CDR3 has 13 residues.

The rearrangement joins TRBV27 to TRBJ2-7, with 9 bases identical to TRBD1. The CDR3 is made up of 13 amino acids. V shed 6 bases and J 5 bases; nucleotides not matched to a gene: 5. The V gene's germline CDR1 is MNHEY and CDR2 SMNVEV (reference sequence). CDR3 DNA sequence: TGTGCCAGCAGGACAGGGGGGGTGAACGAGCAGTACTTC. This translates into CASRTGGVNEQYF.

The sample holds one count of this clone. The chain couples TRBV5-1 to TRBJ1-1; the D gene is possibly TRBD1 (5 bases). V was cut by 4 bases and J by 0 bases, with 16 bases left in between. The CDR3 has 16 residues. CDR1 SGHRS and CDR2 YFSETQ come from the germline V gene. CDR3 DNA: TGCGCCAGCAGCCGAGGTGTGGGGGGTTTGAACACTGAAGCTTTCTTT. Translation gives CASSRGVGGLNTEAFF. Full variable domain (outside the CDR3, taken from reference TRBV5-1 and TRBJ1-1): KAGVTQTPRYLIKTRGQQVTLSCSPISGHRSVSWYQQTPGQGLQFLFEYFSETQRNKGNFPGRFSGRQFSNSRSEMNVSTLELGDSALYLCASSRGVGGLNTEAFFGQGTRLTVV.

The chain recombines TRBV7-6 with TRBJ2-2, with D unclear. Germline CDR1 is SGHVS and CDR2 is FNYEAQ. This CDR3 spans 15 amino acids. V lost 5 bases and J lost 4, with 14 bases in between. The CDR3 spells CASSLTQGGTGELFF. CDR3 nucleotide sequence: TGTGCCAGCAGCCTCACCCAAGGCGGCACCGGGGAGCTGTTTTTT.

V is TRBV12-3 or TRBV12-4 and J is TRBJ1-4; D is perhaps TRBD1 (6 bases). The length of the CDR3 is 12 residues. V was trimmed by 5 bases and J by 9 bases, leaving 10 bases between them. The CDR3 region has the DNA TGTGCCAGCAGTAAACAGGGTCAAAAACTGTTTTTT. Encoded protein: CASSKQGQKLFF.

The chain is built from TRBV19 and TRBJ2-1; D may correspond to TRBD1 or TRBD2 (5 bases each). V shed 5 bases and J shed 1 base, with 12 bases lying between them. Germline V gene sequence: CDR1 LNHDA, CDR2 SQIVND (reference sequence). CDR3 size: 15 residues. CDR3: CASSLGGGSYNEQFF. The CDR3 nucleotides are TGTGCCAGTAGTTTGGGTGGGGGATCCTACAATGAGCAGTTCTTC.

V and J are TRBV10-1 and TRBJ2-1; 10 bases are a match to TRBD2. CDR3 length equals 15 residues. Losses at the gene ends were 6 bases for V and 5 bases for J; bases not matched to a gene: 7. Germline CDR1 and CDR2: WNHNN and SYGVQD (reference sequence). For the CDR3, the DNA is TGCGCCAGCAGACGTAGCGGGGGGCTCAACAATGAGCAGTTCTTC. This gives the protein CASRRSGGLNNEQFF.

This chain connects TRBV3-1 (or the pseudogene TRBV3-2) to TRBJ2-7; the D is unclear. The ends were cut back, 6 bases at V and 5 bases at J, with 14 bases in the middle. This CDR3 has 13 residues. CDR1 is LGHDT and CDR2 is YNNKEL in the germline V gene (reference sequence). The CDR3 sequence is CASSPLAGDEQYF. The CDR3 DNA reads TGTGCCAGCAGTCCCTTGGCTGGGGACGAGCAGTACTTC.

The chain's CDR3 is CASSVVISTSSYNEQFF. In DNA, the CDR3 is TGTGCCAGCAGCGTAGTGATAAGCACGAGCTCCTACAATGAGCAGTTCTTC. The V and J genes are TRBV9 and TRBJ2-1; no definite D call. V shed 0 bases and J shed 0 bases, with 13 bases lying between them. The CDR3 runs 17 residues. The germline CDR1 and CDR2 sequences are SGDLS and YYNGEE.

The chain has TRBV20-1 and TRBJ2-7; D gene unclear. Between the trimmed V and J ends, which lost 3 bases and 2 bases, there was a span of 14 bases. Germline V CDR1 and CDR2: DFQATT, SNEGSKA (reference sequence). The length of the CDR3 is 14 residues. DNA for the CDR3: TGCAGTGCTAGTAGTGACTGGAATACCTACGAGCAGTACTTC. Translating gives CSASSDWNTYEQYF.

The V and J genes are TRBV12-5 and TRBJ1-1; 8 bases agree with TRBD1. The CDR3 sequence is 14 residues long. Trimming at V came to 2 bases and at J to 4 bases, leaving 3 bases not matched to a gene. Germline loops: CDR1 LGHNT, CDR2 FRNRAP. The CDR3 sequence is CASGLIDRGTEAFF. The CDR3 DNA is TGTGCTAGTGGTTTGATTGACAGGGGCACTGAAGCTTTCTTT. Combining the CDR3 with reference TRBV12-5 and TRBJ1-1 gives the whole variable domain DARVTQTPRHKVTEMGQEVTMRCQPILGHNTVFWYRQTMMQGLELLAYFRNRAPLDDSGMPKDRFSAEMPDATLATLKIQPSEPRDSAVYFCASGLIDRGTEAFFGQGTRLTVV.